Presented here are 11 T cell receptor beta chains from one specimen sequenced in a study of CD8+CD57+ T cells in acquired aplastic anemia. Flow cytometry had shown expanded CD8+CD57+ cells in the patients chosen for sequencing. Investigators profiled TCR beta VDJ and CDR3 from genomic DNA template. TCRdb re-called the reads with MiXCR, one entry per CDR3 protein. Altogether around 250,000 distinct CDR3 sequences are present, 82% being singletons, with the ten largest covering approximately 42%. Sequenced sample: sorted CD4+, CD8+, or CD8+CD57+ T cells (not recorded which) from PBMCs. The receptor set was obtained from a human donor with aplastic anemia.

The chain couples TRBV19 to TRBJ2-3, with 8 bases lining up with TRBD2. The CDR3 spans 15 residues. The V and J ends lost 9 bases and 6 bases, in that order; junction bases with no gene match: 14. The germline V gene has CDR1 LNHDA and CDR2 SQIVND (reference sequence). The CDR3 sequence: CASSGGRNSSDTQYF. CDR3 DNA sequence: TGTGCCAGCAGCGGGGGAAGAAACAGCTCCGATACGCAGTATTTT.

The CDR3 sequence is CASSLDLGDTEAFF. DNA of the CDR3: TGTGCCAGCAGCTTAGACCTGGGTGACACTGAAGCTTTCTTT. This chain links TRBV7-3 with TRBJ1-1; no firm D call. This CDR3 is 14 amino acids long. The germline CDR1 and CDR2 sequences are SGHTA and FQGTGA. Trimming took off 2 bases at V and 3 bases at J, with 10 bases between the two ends.

The V gene is TRBV7-3, the J gene TRBJ1-6; possible D gene TRBD1, 5 bases. Deletions cut 5 bases from V and 16 bases from J, with 27 bases between. The length of the CDR3 is 16 residues. Germline CDR1 reads SGHTA; CDR2 reads FQGTGA. The CDR3 DNA is TGTGCCAGCAGCGCCGACAGCGCCTCCTATAATGCAGCTCTCCACTTT. Its translation: CASSADSASYNAALHF.

The V call is TRBV7-2, the J call TRBJ1-1, with D unresolved. Trimming left V 0 bases short and J 1 base short, with 9 bases between. The CDR3 has 15 residues. Looked up from germline, CDR1 is SGHTA and CDR2 is FQGNSA. CDR3 in DNA: TGTGCCAGCAGCTTAGCTGTGAGTGGGAACACTGAAGCTTTCTTT. Translated: CASSLAVSGNTEAFF.

V usage is TRBV5-1 and J usage is TRBJ1-4; D remains unclear. The germline gives CDR1 SGHRS, CDR2 YFSETQ. Trimming took off 4 bases at V and 3 bases at J, with 7 bases between the two ends. The CDR3 is made up of 13 amino acids. CDR3 amino acids: CASSREANEKLFF. Here the CDR3 DNA reads TGCGCCAGCAGCCGGGAAGCTAATGAAAAACTGTTTTTT.

The chain recombines TRBV20-1 with TRBJ1-5; D may be TRBD1 (6 bases). Trimming removed 6 bases from V and 0 bases from J, with 15 bases in between. CDR1 and CDR2 (germline): DFQATT, SNEGSKA (reference sequence). This CDR3 region has 15 residues. The CDR3 reads CSAEEDSYSNQPQHF. Written as DNA, the CDR3 is TGCAGTGCGGAAGAGGACAGTTATAGCAATCAGCCCCAGCATTTT.

This rearrangement joins TRBV5-1 to TRBJ2-1; 8 nucleotides align to TRBD2. The V gene's germline CDR1 is SGHRS and CDR2 YFSETQ. The CDR3 contains 13 residues. J was trimmed by 10 bases and V by 4 bases; bases with no gene match: 7. The CDR3 coding sequence is TGCGCCAGCAGCCAGGGACTAGTTAACGAGCAGTTCTTC. It specifies CASSQGLVNEQFF.

In the case of this clonotype: An end of the junction differs from the germline gene, which may be a read error. The CDR3 loop reads CASSDGQEDENLVF. The CDR3 DNA reads TGTGCCAGCAGTGACGGGCAGGAGGATGAAAATCTGGTTTTT. The gene calls are TRBV10-3 and TRBJ1-4; unclear D gene. Germline assignment: CDR1 ENHRY and CDR2 SYGVKD. There are 14 residues in the CDR3.

As regards this clonotype: The junction does not match germline at one end; this may be a read error. The J gene is TRBJ1-5, the V gene TRBV7-3; D call uncertain. Germline CDR1 reads SGHTA; CDR2 reads FQGTGA. This CDR3 is built from 14 residues. CDR3 protein: CASSEDYTDQTQDF. DNA of the CDR3: TGTGCCAGCAGTGAAGATTATACAGATCAGACCCAAGATTTT.

V gene TRBV24-1 combines with J gene TRBJ2-3; tentatively, D is TRBD1 (6 bases). This CDR3 region has 15 residues. In germline, CDR1 is KGHDR, CDR2 SFDVKD. Trimming left V 7 bases short and J 4 bases short, with 17 bases between. The chain's CDR3 is CATRERAGAPDTQYF. The CDR3 nucleotides are TGTGCCACCAGGGAGAGGGCAGGGGCCCCAGATACGCAGTATTTT.

The chain uses TRBV10-2 and TRBJ2-3, with 7 bases lining up with TRBD2. The V gene end was trimmed by 5 bases and the J gene end by 4 bases; junction bases not matched to a gene: 6. The CDR3 loop spans 14 amino acids. The V gene's germline CDR1 is WSHSY and CDR2 SAAADI. Here the CDR3 DNA reads TGCGCCAGCAGTACTAGCGTAGTCGCAGATACGCAGTATTTT. The encoded protein is CASSTSVVADTQYF.